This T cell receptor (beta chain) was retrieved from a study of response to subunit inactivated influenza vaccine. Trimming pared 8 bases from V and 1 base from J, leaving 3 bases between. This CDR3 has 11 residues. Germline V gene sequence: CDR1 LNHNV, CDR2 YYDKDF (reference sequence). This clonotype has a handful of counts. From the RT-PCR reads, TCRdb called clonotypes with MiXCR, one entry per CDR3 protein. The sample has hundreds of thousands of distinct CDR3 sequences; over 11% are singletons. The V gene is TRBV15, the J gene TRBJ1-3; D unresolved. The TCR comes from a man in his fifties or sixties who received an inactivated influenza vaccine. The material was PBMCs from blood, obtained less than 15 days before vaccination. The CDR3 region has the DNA TGTGCCACCCTTTCTGGAAACACCATATATTTT. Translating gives CATLSGNTIYF.